This TCR beta chain was sequenced in a study of cytomegalovirus exposure and HLA in healthy donors. Germline loops: CDR1 SGDLS, CDR2 YYNGEE. The CDR3 is 13 amino acids. With V trimmed by 0 bases and J by 7 bases, 3 bases remained unmatched. This clone came up once. Its antigen remains unknown. PCR amplification relied on 60 Vbeta primers (plus 13 Jbeta primers). Produced via immunoSEQ multiplex PCR; TCRdb's table is partial and in-frame only. The sample consists of about 200,000 clones, about four fifths of them appearing once. Whole-study results and caveats: A missense DCLRE1C variant was associated with V- and J-gene trimming of TCR beta chains in a later analysis, and an independent cohort replicated the association. Sequencing had likely introduced a cluster of highly shared sequence variants as an artifact. The dataset shows that most TCR sequences were rare, while some public TCRs occurred in many donors. TCR beta sequences numbering over 15,000 were associated with HLA alleles at 0.05 false discovery rate in a later analysis.

The origin of this receptor is a man aged 18 to 35 in good health and CMV-seronegative. The sequenced material came from PBMCs. The chain couples TRBV9 to TRBJ2-7, with 8 bases identical to TRBD2. The CDR3 region is CASSVAPGGEQYF. The CDR3 DNA follows: TGTGCCAGCAGCGTAGCTCCGGGGGGGGAGCAGTACTTC.